A single TCR beta chain is shown here with its context. Gene names and germline match the mouse. The read halts 1 residue ahead of the CDR3 end, with the missing end drawn from the germline J gene. The data were obtained in a study of tissue T cells after allogeneic stem cell transplantation. Time point given: mouse harvest day 14 after allogeneic transplant. Mouse grafts combined 10^7 T-cell-depleted bone marrow cells with 10^6 splenic CD5+ T cells. Assay used: immunoSEQ multiplex PCR; TCRdb lists only in-frame clones, some missing. This table holds approximately 7,100 clones, 36% found once. This CDR3 region has 15 residues. The germline CDR1 and CDR2 sequences are NSQYPW and LRSPGD (reference sequence). Trimming took 3 bases from V and 0 from J, leaving 9 bases between them.

The chain has TRBV1 and TRBJ1-3; weak D call: TRBD1 (5 bases). Sequencing input: skin. The source of this sequence is a female BALB/c mouse given C57BL/6 T cells with graft-versus-host disease after an allogeneic hematopoietic cell transplant. CDR3 protein: CTCSARTYSGNTLYF. Incomplete CDR3 DNA: TGCACCTGCAGTGCGCGGACATATTCTGGAAATACGCTCTAT.